This T cell receptor beta chain was sequenced for a study of cytomegalovirus exposure and HLA in healthy donors (dated by TCRdb to 2017 to 2019). With respect to the entire study: According to an earlier analysis of a few hundred of the donors, roughly 180 million T cells yielded over 100 million unique TCR beta sequences and 276 Gb of sequence data. Both class I and class II loci were covered by HLA typing, at four-digit resolution. The later analysis used no new phenotypic data to find candidate immune exposures, relying instead on TCR beta sequences and their occurrence across donors. Among roughly 400 genotyped donors of the cohort, an average of 235,054 unique TCR beta nucleotide sequences were sequenced per donor, around 18% of them non-productive. The number of typed donors differed by locus: about 620-640 for A, B, C, DRB1 and DQB1; roughly 510 for DQA1; around 610 for DPA1; and about 450 for DPB1. A later analysis re-examined previously published TCR beta repertoires from roughly 720 donors and added high-resolution HLA genotyping to investigate patterns of TCR occurrence. All discovery cohort repertoires had been generated using a single sequencing platform. A later genetic analysis used genome-wide SNP genotypes for 398 of the 666 donors, treating that subset as a discovery cohort. An early release covering 550 to 700 HLA-typed donors comprised roughly 300 gigabases of sequencing data and around 80 million unique TCR sequences. About five DR-DQ haplotypes were treated as single units for association and clustering because of strong linkage in the cohort. Besides the first cohort of some 670 subjects, a separate validation cohort made up of 95 to 150 different subjects was used. Donor age, sex, ethnicity and CMV serostatus were collected together with the repertoire data. To decide whether each TCR beta V gene segment behaved as functional or pseudogenic, an earlier analysis of fewer than 750 of the donors relied on high-throughput TCR beta sequencing. The study used immunosequencing to profile the T cell repertoires of approximately 640 subjects and linked those repertoires to cytomegalovirus serostatus. Among the roughly 390 genotyped donors, approximately 82% belonged to the genetic ancestry cluster associated with self-reported Caucasian donors. The study combined high-throughput TCR immunosequencing, statistical association of individual TCRs with disease status, and machine learning to predict cytomegalovirus infection status. The study was designed to test whether signatures of past pathogen exposure could be identified by cataloging public T cell receptors. What the work shows at the level of the full study, not this receptor alone: When HLA alleles, especially DR and DQ, strongly co-occurred, TCR associations were difficult to assign to individual alleles. Linkage disequilibrium might explain the correlated functional status among segregating V segments, but an unknown experimental factor could not be ruled out. In both the original and validation cohorts, the classifier was reported to diagnose cytomegalovirus status with high specificity and sensitivity. Presence/absence analyses assumed roughly uniform sequencing depth across donors, an assumption that may not hold. It was suggested by the authors that the approach could potentially be generalized to other disease states and immunological phenotypes. The earlier analysis of some 540 of the donors excluded some 15 rarely observed V segments, including chromosome 9 orphons, because counts were too low. V-gene and J-gene trimming of TCR beta chains was associated with a missense DCLRE1C variant in a later genetic analysis, and the association was replicated in an independent cohort. Only TCR beta chains were sequenced in this cohort, and the absence of alpha or paired-chain data limited detectable features. Immune exposure information for the cohort was limited to CMV serostatus. Because HLA typing was unavailable for some donors at each locus, only the typed subset was used in association tests. In an earlier analysis of 587 of the donors, most TCR beta V segments were observed in productive rearrangements about 87% or about 30% of the time, broadly matching IMGT annotations. A later analysis found that TCR association rates varied across HLA loci, with DRB1 alleles showing the most associated TCRs and HLA-C alleles the fewest. A later analysis associated 16,951 TCR beta sequences with specific HLA alleles at a false discovery rate of 0.05. A later analysis found that most CMV-associated TCR beta chains appeared HLA-restricted, with HLA associations seemingly driven largely by CMV exposure. The study listed 150 to 200 TCR beta chains as associated with cytomegalovirus. In vitro tests confirmed that a few of the cytomegalovirus-associated TCR beta chains recognize cytomegalovirus antigens. A later analysis found that HLA-associated TCR beta chains were more clonally expanded and had lower generation probabilities than equally common non-associated chains. A cluster of highly shared sequence variants was judged likely to represent a technical artifact of the sequencing pipeline. In a later analysis, several top co-occurrence clusters were reported to appear linked to parvovirus B19, influenza, CMV and Epstein-Barr virus. According to a later genetic analysis, donors in an Asian-associated ancestry cluster had fewer N-insertions in productive TCRs than the approximately 670-donor mean. Most TCR sequences were seen in very few donors, while some public TCRs were found in many individuals. A further reported finding was that TCR beta sequences accurately predicted the HLA-A and HLA-B alleles for most subjects in the first cohort.

The cohort was made up of 666 healthy bone marrow donors. All cohort members were sampled while nominally healthy, although unrecorded immune exposures were likely present. The donor was CMV seronegative and was included in the group of 352 seronegative cohort members. A peripheral blood sample was provided by each donor, and peripheral blood mononuclear cells were used for TCR beta sequencing. The Qiagen DNeasy Blood Extraction Kit was used to extract genomic DNA from the blood cell samples. This clone was picked up one time. Its cognate antigen has yet to be identified. Nothing much larger sits one base from this clone, and base qualities are not available. Libraries came from the immunoSEQ multiplex PCR assay. The multiplex PCR relied on a mix of 60 forward primers for TCR Vbeta segments and 13 reverse primers for TCR Jbeta segments. Amplification of the CDR3 region of rearranged TCR beta genes was performed with a multiplex PCR assay on genomic DNA. Amplified TCR beta libraries were sequenced as 87-base-pair reads on the Illumina HiSeq System. The study's processing was this. A later analysis counted some 74 million unique TCR beta chains across the 500 to 850 repertoires, and 10 million to 12 million of these chains were shared by at least two donors. A nearest-neighbor algorithm error-corrected the raw reads and collapsed the reads into unique sequences, merging closely related sequences to remove PCR and sequencing errors. CDR3 sequences were aligned to IMGT reference sequences to assign V, D and J gene segments. Each retained sequence needed at least a six-nucleotide match to both a V gene segment and a J gene segment. A rearrangement counted as productive if the CDR3 had no stop codons and remained in frame with V and J, and every other rearrangement counted as non-productive. Following IMGT convention, CDR3 was defined as the stretch from the second conserved V-encoded cysteine to the conserved J-encoded phenylalanine. The earlier analysis of about 560 of the donors excluded any sequence lacking an unambiguous match to a single V gene segment. In an earlier analysis of approximately 550 of the donors, V segments were called functional above 56.7% productive rearrangements and were called segregating when the between-donor standard deviation exceeded 5%. A statistical classification framework was built for diagnosing cytomegalovirus status from the catalog of TCR beta chain sequences. In a later analysis, TCR nucleotide sequences were compared against IMGT/GENE-DB human TR gene sequences so that V and J genes could be assigned. In a later analysis, CDR3 sequences and most-parsimonious VDJ recombination scenarios were assigned using the TCRdist pipeline. In a later analysis, each TCR beta chain was defined by its CDR3 amino acid sequence together with its V-gene family, and reads without a unique V-gene family were excluded. In a later analysis, fewer than 600 highly shared, low-generation-probability nucleotide sequences were removed to address suspected cross-contamination and a sequencing artifact. In a later analysis, a clonal expansion index for each public chain was calculated from normalized within-repertoire ranks of inferred template counts. In a later analysis, generation probabilities were computed using a VDJ recombination model fitted to out-of-frame rearrangements, and the results were checked against IGoR. Hypergeometric tests were used in a later analysis to score TCR-TCR, TCR-HLA and TCR-CMV co-occurrence, with a repertoire-size bias correction applied to the TCR pairs. A later analysis estimated false discovery rates by permuting HLA or CMV assignments 20 times. In a later analysis, co-occurring TCRs were grouped using DBSCAN, with TCRdist sequence similarity added in when clustering inside HLA-allele-positive subsets. Repertoires with fewer than 30,000 or more than 120,000 public chains, plus five repertoires with anomalous nucleotide sharing, were excluded from co-occurrence clustering. TCRdb retrieved this table from immuneACCESS and kept in-frame rearrangements only. Not all clones are present; in checked studies, unresolved V genes account for under half, and no reason is known for the remainder. V and J calls and clone size are as listed in that table; D and trimming were resolved from the DNA. Counted in this sample were approximately 100,000 clones; about 80% of them appeared once. Approximately 1.9% of the sample is in the top ten clones.

Sample: PBMCs. The receptor's source is a woman aged 40 to 50 in good health and CMV-seronegative.

The CDR3 in this case is CASTIQGMAYGYTF. Here is the DNA: TGTGCCAGCACCATCCAGGGAATGGCATATGGCTACACCTTC. The V and J genes are TRBV28 and TRBJ1-2; matching of 5 bases hints at TRBD1 as the D gene. Based on the germline V gene, the CDR1 and CDR2 sequences are MDHEN and SYDVKM. The germline ends are 17 bases apart after V is trimmed by 7 bases and J by 5 bases. The CDR3 has 14 amino acids, counting the end cysteine and phenylalanine. The CDR3 DNA has 42 bases and is translated from base 1.